This entry describes one T cell receptor beta chain. This sample was included in a study of blood T cell repertoires in COVID-19. CDR1 SQVTM and CDR2 ANQGSEA come from the germline V gene. CDR3 size: 13 residues. V was clipped by 3 bases and J by 5 bases; unmatched bases: 4. The table came from immunoSEQ multiplex PCR; TCRdb's copy has only in-frame clones and leaves some out. The profile shows 100,000 to 150,000 clones, more than 75% of them singletons. The source material was peripheral blood. The rearrangement uses TRBV29-1 and TRBJ2-7; 10 nucleotides agree with TRBD2. This clonotype was sampled from a human donor in a cohort sampled during active COVID-19. This CDR3 is CSVDSGRPDEQYF. The CDR3 nucleotides read TGCAGCGTTGATAGCGGGAGGCCCGACGAGCAGTACTTC.